This TCR beta chain originates from a study of immune evolution from preneoplasia to lung adenocarcinoma. Study summary: HLA loss of heterozygosity: roughly 6.4% AIS, less than 18% MIA, over 30% ADC, none AAH. Overall study results and limits: From normal lung to invasive adenocarcinoma, top clone frequencies appeared to decrease.

Using immunoSEQ multiplex PCR, the repertoire was profiled, and TCRdb retains in-frame clones only, with some absent. The sample carries 12,000 or so clones, roughly 84% recorded once. As to this clone: Its antigen is unidentified.

Two lung cancer pathologists independently confirmed each histologic diagnosis. Nucleic acids came from premalignant or tumor cells enriched by macro-dissection. In germline, CDR1 is MDHEN, CDR2 SYDVKM. Trimming removed 6 bases from V and 2 bases from J; junction bases left unmatched: 7. There are 16 residues in the CDR3. V is TRBV28 and J is TRBJ1-5; TRBD1 matches 10 bases. What was sequenced was FFPE tissue from an adenomatous hyperplasia lung lesion. As to subset: atypical adenomatous hyperplasia (AAH), lung preneoplasia. This clonotype originated in a person aged 50-70 years with lung adenocarcinoma. CDR3 coding DNA: TGTGCCAGCAGCTCCAGACAGGGGGCTGGCAATCAGCCCCAGCATTTT. This codes for CASSSRQGAGNQPQHF.